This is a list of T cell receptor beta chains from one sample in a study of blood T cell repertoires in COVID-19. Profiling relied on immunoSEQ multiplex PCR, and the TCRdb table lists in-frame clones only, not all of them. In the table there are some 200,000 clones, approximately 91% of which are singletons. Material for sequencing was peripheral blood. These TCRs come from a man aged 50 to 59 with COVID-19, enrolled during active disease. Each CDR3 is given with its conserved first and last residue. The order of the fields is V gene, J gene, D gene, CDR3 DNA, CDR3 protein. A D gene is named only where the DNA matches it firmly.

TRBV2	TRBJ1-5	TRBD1	TGTGCCAGCACCAAGGGGACAGATAGCAATCAGCCCCAGCATTTT	CASTKGTDSNQPQHF
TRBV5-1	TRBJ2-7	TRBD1	TGCGCCAGCAGCTTACAGGGGACCCACTCCTACGAGCAGTACTTC	CASSLQGTHSYEQYF
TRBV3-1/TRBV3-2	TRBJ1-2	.	TGTGCCAGCAGCCAAGGAGGGAAAGGTGGCTACACCTTC	CASSQGGKGGYTF
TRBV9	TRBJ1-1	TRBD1	TGTGCCAGCAGCTATTACCCTCTCGGACAGGGAAGAGACACTGAAGCTTTCTTT	CASSYYPLGQGRDTEAFF
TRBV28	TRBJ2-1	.	TGTGCCAGCAGTGAGACAGGACCGGGGTTCTTC	CASSETGPGFF
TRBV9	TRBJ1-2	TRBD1	TGTGCCAGCAGCGGACACAGGGGGGCCCCTTATGGCTACACCTTC	CASSGHRGAPYGYTF
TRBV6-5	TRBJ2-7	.	TGTGCCAGCACCAGGGGGGTCGAGCAGTACTTC	CASTRGVEQYF
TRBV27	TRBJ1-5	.	TGTGCCAGCAGTCCCGACAGTTACCCGGGGCCCCAGCATTTT	CASSPDSYPGPQHF
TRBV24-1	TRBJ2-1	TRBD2	TGTGCCACCAGTGGAGGCGGGGGTCTAGCGAGGGGCATCAATGAGCAGTTCTTC	CATSGGGGLARGINEQFF
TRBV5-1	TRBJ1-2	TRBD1	TGCGCCAGCAGGCCGCTCCTCCTTTCCGGGACAGGGCATGGCTACACCTTC	CASRPLLLSGTGHGYTF
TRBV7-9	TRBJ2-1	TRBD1	TGTGCCAGCAGCTTCCCCTGGACAGGCGGCGACCCCTACAATGAGCAGTTCTTC	CASSFPWTGGDPYNEQFF
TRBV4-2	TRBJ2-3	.	TGTGCCAGCAGCCCCCGCTCAATAGGGGGTAGCACAGATACGCAGTATTTT	CASSPRSIGGSTDTQYF
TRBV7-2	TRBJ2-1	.	TGTGCCAGCAGCACACAAACTCTAGCGTCCCACAATGAGCAGTTCTTC	CASSTQTLASHNEQFF
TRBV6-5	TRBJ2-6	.	TGTGCCAGCGCTAGTATCTTGTCTGGGGCCAACGTCCTGACTTTC	CASASILSGANVLTF
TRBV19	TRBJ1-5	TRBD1	TGTGCCAGTAGTATGGACAGGGAACACGGAAGGCGTCAGCCCCAGCATTTT	CASSMDREHGRRQPQHF
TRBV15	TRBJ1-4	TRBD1	TGTGCCACCAGCAGACCACAGGGGTACGAAAAACTGTTTTTT	CATSRPQGYEKLFF
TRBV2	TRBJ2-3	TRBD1	TGTGCCAGCAGCTCCGACAGGGGCGGCACAGATACGCAGTATTTT	CASSSDRGGTDTQYF
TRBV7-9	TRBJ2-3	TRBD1	TGTGCCAGCGTTAGACAGGGCCCCACAGATACGCAGTATTTT	CASVRQGPTDTQYF